The 10 T cell receptor beta chains below all came from one sample that was sequenced in a study of cytomegalovirus exposure and HLA in healthy donors. Both 60 Vbeta primers and 13 Jbeta primers went into the PCR. Assay: immunoSEQ multiplex PCR; the TCRdb copy retains only in-frame clones and omits some. This repertoire shows 160,000 or so clones, about 80% found once; its top ten account for roughly 1.3%. Specimen: PBMCs. The source of these receptors is a man aged 30 to 45 in good health and CMV-seronegative.

The sample holds a few counts of this clone. V gene TRBV19 combines with J gene TRBJ2-1, with TRBD2 matching over 12 bases. CDR1 and CDR2 from the germline V gene are LNHDA and SQIVND (reference sequence). The CDR3 runs 17 residues. Trimming at V came to 6 bases and at J to 0 bases, leaving 6 bases not matched to a gene. The CDR3 loop is CASRGTSGWSSYNEQFF. The CDR3 DNA follows: TGTGCCAGTAGAGGGACTAGCGGGTGGAGCTCCTACAATGAGCAGTTCTTC.

The chain links TRBV2 to TRBJ1-2, with D unclear. The ends were cut back, 4 bases at V and 4 bases at J, with 10 bases in the middle. From germline, CDR1 is SNHLY and CDR2 FYNNEI. CDR3 size: 13 residues. Here the CDR3 DNA reads TGTGCCAGCAGTGGGGCAGGAGGCTATGGCTACACCTTC. Amino acids: CASSGAGGYGYTF.

J is TRBJ2-1 and V is TRBV19; tentatively, D is TRBD1 (6 bases). Trimming removed 0 bases from V and 7 bases from J, with 16 bases in between. CDR1 is LNHDA, CDR2 SQIVND, per germline (reference sequence). The CDR3 is 16 residues long. CDR3 coding DNA: TGTGCCAGTAGTATAGAGGGCAGGGGACACTATAATGAGCAGTTCTTC. It is translated as CASSIEGRGHYNEQFF.

The chain couples TRBV6-4 to TRBJ2-1; D is ambiguous. CDR1 MRHNA and CDR2 SNTAGT come from the germline V gene. CDR3 size: 13 residues. V was pared by 2 bases and J by 4 bases, with 6 bases between. CDR3 in amino acids: CASSDGPYNEQFF. The CDR3 DNA follows: TGTGCCAGCAGTGACGGGCCTTACAATGAGCAGTTCTTC.

This clone was recorded a few times. The rearrangement joins TRBV19 to TRBJ1-1, with 8 bases fitting TRBD1. The germline CDR1 and CDR2 sequences are LNHDA and SQIVND (reference sequence). J lost 4 bases, V lost 3 bases, and 7 bases had no gene match. The CDR3 sequence is 15 residues long. In DNA form, the CDR3 reads TGTGCCAGTAGTATTTTTGGACAGGGCCCCACTGAAGCTTTCTTT. Its protein is CASSIFGQGPTEAFF.

The chain couples TRBV4-1 to TRBJ1-1; weak D call: TRBD1 (5 bases). This CDR3 has 15 amino acids. The germline V gene encodes CDR1 MGHRA and CDR2 YSYEKL. Deletions cut 1 base from V and 0 bases from J, with 9 bases between. The DNA for the CDR3 is TGCGCCAGCAGCCAAGGCAGGGCGATGAACACTGAAGCTTTCTTT. Translating it yields CASSQGRAMNTEAFF.

The chain uses TRBV4-3 and TRBJ2-7; 10 bases align to TRBD2. CDR1 is LGHNA, CDR2 YSLEER, per germline. V was pared by 0 bases and J by 6 bases, with 2 bases of the junction left unmatched. This CDR3 comprises 14 residues. CDR3 in DNA: TGCGCCAGCAGCCAAGAGATAGCGGGAGGCGAGCAGTACTTC. Protein: CASSQEIAGGEQYF.

The rearrangement links TRBV10-3 to TRBJ2-3; a possible D gene is TRBD2 (7 bases). This CDR3 comprises 14 residues. Trimming took 7 bases from V and 6 from J, leaving 17 bases between them. Per germline, CDR1 ENHRY and CDR2 SYGVKD. The CDR3 DNA reads TGTGCCATCAAGGACCTGGGGGGGGGCGATACGCAGTATTTT. Translating it yields CAIKDLGGGDTQYF.

The chain uses TRBV19 and TRBJ2-3; D call uncertain. Germline V gives CDR1 LNHDA, CDR2 SQIVND (reference sequence). This CDR3 comprises 13 residues. Trimming stripped 1 base from V and 4 bases from J, with 6 bases between. The CDR3 DNA reads as TGTGCCAGTAGTATAGTGCGGTCAGATACGCAGTATTTT. Translating gives CASSIVRSDTQYF.

The chain uses TRBV10-1 and TRBJ2-3; TRBD1 is a possible D gene (5 bases). This CDR3 comprises 16 residues. Germline CDR1 reads WNHNN; CDR2 reads SYGVQD (reference sequence). The CDR3 DNA is TGCGGCATGGGGCGCGCAGGTGCCTACAGCACAGATACGCAGTATTTT. It yields the protein CGMGRAGAYSTDTQYF.